The 7 T cell receptor beta chains reported below all come from one sample, sequenced in a study of shared clonotypes between healthy human individuals. The table came from immunoSEQ multiplex PCR; TCRdb's copy has only in-frame clones and leaves some out. The sample lists roughly 1.4 million clones, around 98.5% seen once, with roughly 0.36% in the top ten. Sequencing was performed on naive CD4+ T cells sorted from blood. Subset given: CD45RA+ positively selected. The origin of the receptors is a man in his thirties or forties in good health.

The V call is TRBV9, the J call TRBJ2-2, with D uncertain. The CDR3 consists of 18 residues. The germline V and J ends were trimmed by 0 bases and 4 bases, with 19 bases remaining between them. Germline values: CDR1 SGDLS, CDR2 YYNGEE. CDR3 coding DNA: TGTGCCAGCAGCGTAGAAGTTTGGACGAGTTTAGGCACCGGGGAGCTGTTTTTT. The encoded protein is CASSVEVWTSLGTGELFF.

The chain joins TRBV2 to TRBJ2-1, with D possibly TRBD2 on 6 matching bases. Trimming took 9 bases from V and 5 from J, leaving 14 bases between them. The CDR3 length is 13 residues. The germline V gene has CDR1 SNHLY and CDR2 FYNNEI. The CDR3: CASQVLADNEQFF. The CDR3 DNA reads TGTGCCAGTCAGGTACTAGCAGACAATGAGCAGTTCTTC.

CDR3 sequence: CASSIFPGLGGYEQYF. In DNA form, the CDR3 reads TGTGCCAGTAGTATATTTCCCGGACTAGGTGGCTACGAGCAGTACTTC. The rearrangement links TRBV19 to TRBJ2-7; 7 positions agree with TRBD2. Germline CDR1 and CDR2: LNHDA and SQIVND (reference sequence). This CDR3 contains 16 residues. Trimming at V came to 2 bases and at J to 3 bases, leaving 10 bases not matched to a gene.

Concerning this clone itself: Other nucleotide sequences in the sample specify the same CDR3. The chain uses TRBV7-8 and TRBJ1-5; tentatively, D is TRBD1 (6 bases). The V and J ends lost 3 bases and 1 base respectively, with 7 bases between them. CDR3 length equals 14 residues. The germline gives CDR1 SGHVS, CDR2 FQNEAQ. This chain's CDR3 is CASSLQGSNQPQHF. The CDR3 DNA is TGTGCCAGCAGCTTGCAGGGGAGCAATCAGCCCCAGCATTTT.

The chain links TRBV7-2 to TRBJ2-1; D is uncertain. Germline loops: CDR1 SGHTA, CDR2 FQGNSA. The CDR3 consists of 15 residues. V was pared by 1 base and J by 3 bases, with 10 bases between. Here the CDR3 reads CASSLGSTYYNEQFF. The DNA for the CDR3 is TGTGCCAGCAGCTTAGGGAGCACATACTACAATGAGCAGTTCTTC.

This clone was observed a single time. The chain uses TRBV27 and TRBJ2-2; 9 bases are a match to TRBD1. Germline-derived CDR1 and CDR2 are MNHEY and SMNVEV (reference sequence). This CDR3 comprises 19 residues. The trim removed 6 bases at V and 5 bases at J, leaving 19 bases unmatched. For the CDR3, the DNA is TGTGCCAGCAGCTATTATTCCCTACCGGGACAGGGAGGGACCGGGGAGCTGTTTTTT. As protein: CASSYYSLPGQGGTGELFF.

The gene calls are TRBV10-3 and TRBJ1-1, with D perhaps TRBD1 (5 bases). CDR1 ENHRY and CDR2 SYGVKD come from the germline V gene. The ends were cut back, 1 base at V and 1 base at J, with 25 bases in the middle. The CDR3 has 20 residues. The CDR3 DNA sequence: TGTGCCATCAGTGAGTACGCTGGGCGCGGGGCAGGGTTATCGAACACTGAAGCTTTCTTT. Translation gives CAISEYAGRGAGLSNTEAFF.